This T cell receptor (beta chain) comes out of a study of T cells expressing NK-cell markers. Study-level information: The TCR beta repertoires were obtained from sorted CD3+CD56+NKG2C+, CD3+CD56+NKG2C- and CD3+CD56-NKG2C+ T cells.

Comment on this clonotype: The antigen remains unidentified.

The cDNA for TCR beta came from 5'RACE template switching with UMIs. From its re-call of the 5' RACE reads, TCRdb lists each CDR3 protein once, without DNA. Found here are a few hundred thousand distinct CDR3 sequences; the top ten clones hold around 5%. Study results and limitations: Dominant NKG2C+ clonotypes in a handful of donors made up roughly 1.0-7.0% of CD8+ T cells. Also leading the CD3+CD56-NKG2C+ fraction in a handful of donors were these clonotypes.

The length of the CDR3 is 15 residues. Germline lookup yields CDR1 SGDLS and CDR2 YYNGEE. The TCR originated in a man between 18 and 69 years old in good health. The sample comprised blood T cells: a sorted CD56 or NKG2C T cell subset, CD4+ or CD8+ T cells, or bulk PBMC T cells (not recorded which). The V and J genes are TRBV9 and TRBJ2-1; the D call from TCRdb, TRBD1, cannot be confirmed without DNA. The CDR3 loop is CASSARDRDYNEQFF.